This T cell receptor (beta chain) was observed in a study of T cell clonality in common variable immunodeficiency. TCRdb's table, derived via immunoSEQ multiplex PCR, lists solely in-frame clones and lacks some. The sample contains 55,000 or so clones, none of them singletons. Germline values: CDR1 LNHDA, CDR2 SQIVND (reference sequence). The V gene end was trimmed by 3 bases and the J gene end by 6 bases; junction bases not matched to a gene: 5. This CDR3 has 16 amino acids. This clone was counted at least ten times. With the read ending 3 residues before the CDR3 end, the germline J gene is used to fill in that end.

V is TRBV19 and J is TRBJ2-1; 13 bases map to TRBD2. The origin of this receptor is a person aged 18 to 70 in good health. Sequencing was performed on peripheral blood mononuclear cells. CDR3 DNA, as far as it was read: TGTGCCAGTAGTATGAGGACTAGCGGGAGTGGCAATGAG. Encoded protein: CASSMRTSGSGNE. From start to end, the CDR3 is CASSMRTSGSGNEQFF.